The TCR beta chain under discussion was sequenced for a study of T cells in Graves' hyperthyroidism and ophthalmopathy. Study-level background: Blood was drawn when the patient was first diagnosed and still untreated.

V shed 4 bases and J shed 4 bases, with 7 bases lying between them. Looked up from germline, CDR1 is SQVTM and CDR2 is ANQGSEA. The CDR3 covers 11 residues. Template material for amplifying TCR beta CDR3 regions consisted of RNA transcripts. In the first-round RT-PCR of the TCR CDR3, the HTBI primer set was used. MiXCR, applied by TCRdb to the multiplex PCR reads, yields one record per CDR3 protein. In the table there are 300,000 to 400,000 distinct CDR3 sequences, about 15% of which are singletons. Diagnostic decisions used clinical symptoms, serum thyroxine and TRAb, thyroid ultrasound and orbital computed tomography.

This clonotype was sampled from a woman aged 30 to 39 with Graves' hyperthyroidism. The rearrangement links TRBV29-1 to TRBJ2-5, with D possibly matching TRBD1 (5 bases). Sequencing input: blood. The CDR3 nucleotides are TGCAGCGTTGTAGGGGTAGAGACCCAGTACTTC. This gives the protein CSVVGVETQYF.